These 30 T cell receptor beta chains share one sample of origin, sequenced in a study of T cell responses to AZD1222 COVID-19 vaccine. Clones were read by immunoSEQ multiplex PCR, and TCRdb kept only the in-frame ones, dropping some. The sample comprises some 120,000 clones, 91% of which are singletons, and 5.4% rests with the top ten. The starting material was peripheral blood, obtained on day 0 of AZD1222 vaccination. These receptors were collected from an adult in good health.

This clone was seen only once. This chain uses TRBV5-1 with TRBJ2-7; D is perhaps TRBD2 (7 bases). The V end was cut by 8 bases, the J end by 2 bases, with 11 bases between. The CDR3 runs 12 residues. Looked up from germline, CDR1 is SGHRS and CDR2 is YFSETQ. CDR3 DNA sequence: TGCGCCAGAGGGGGGGTCACCTACGAGCAGTACTTC. Translating gives CARGGVTYEQYF.

The gene calls are TRBV28 and TRBJ1-3; D gene ambiguous. The CDR3 spans 14 residues. The V and J ends lost 8 bases and 0 bases respectively, with 11 bases between them. CDR1 and CDR2 from the germline V gene are MDHEN and SYDVKM. The CDR3 is CASSPSLSGNTIYF. In DNA, the CDR3 is TGTGCCAGCTCCCCCTCCCTCTCTGGAAACACCATATATTTT.

A word on this clone: This same CDR3 is encoded by further DNA sequences in the sample. The chain employs TRBV7-9 and TRBJ1-1, with a tentative D call TRBD1 (5 bases). CDR3 length equals 13 residues. With 2 bases removed from V and 4 bases from J, the gap between germline ends came to 8 bases. Germline-derived CDR1 and CDR2 are SEHNR and FQNEAQ (reference sequence). The CDR3, as DNA: TGTGCCAGCAGCTTATCTGGGGGCACTGAAGCTTTCTTT. Protein sequence: CASSLSGGTEAFF.

The chain links TRBV6-6 to TRBJ1-2; maybe TRBD1 (5 bases). CDR1 is MNHNY and CDR2 is SVGAGI in the germline V gene (reference sequence). Trimming removed 6 bases from V and 9 bases from J, with 23 bases in between. The CDR3 consists of 15 residues. The DNA for the CDR3 is TGTGCCAGCAGGGGGACGGCGTTAAAGGTCCTGAGCTACACCTTC. Amino acid sequence: CASRGTALKVLSYTF.

This chain uses TRBV28 with TRBJ2-4; 7 nucleotides line up with TRBD2. Trimming at V came to 5 bases and at J to 2 bases, leaving 6 bases not matched to a gene. This CDR3 region has 15 residues. Germline V gene lookup returns CDR1 MDHEN and CDR2 SYDVKM. This CDR3 reads CASSGQGGPKNIQYF. The CDR3 nucleotides are TGTGCCAGCAGTGGCCAGGGAGGGCCCAAAAACATTCAGTACTTC. The full variable domain, rest sourced from reference TRBV28 and TRBJ2-4, is DVKVTQSSRYLVKRTGEKVFLECVQDMDHENMFWYRQDPGLGLRLIYFSYDVKMKEKGDIPEGYSVSREKKERFSLILESASTNQTSMYLCASSGQGGPKNIQYFGAGTRLSVL.

The chain is built from TRBV2 and TRBJ1-3, with TRBD1 identical over 8 bases. The germline V gene has CDR1 SNHLY and CDR2 FYNNEI. J gave up 8 bases and V 3 bases, and 3 bases lay outside the gene matches. The CDR3 has 13 amino acids. CDR3 sequence: CASSETGEDTIYF. The DNA for the CDR3 is TGTGCCAGCAGTGAGACAGGGGAGGACACCATATATTTT.

V is TRBV7-3 and J is TRBJ2-7, with TRBD2 matching over 8 bases. Germline trimming cut 0 bases from V and 7 bases from J; bases unmatched to any gene: 5. The CDR3 covers 14 residues. CDR1 is SGHTA, CDR2 FQGTGA, per germline. This chain's CDR3 is CASSLTRVAGEQYF. The DNA for the CDR3 is TGTGCCAGCAGCTTAACGCGGGTAGCGGGGGAGCAGTACTTC. The full variable domain, in which reference TRBV7-3 and TRBJ2-7 provide the parts outside the CDR3, is GAGVSQTPSNKVTEKGKYVELRCDPISGHTALYWYRQSLGQGPEFLIYFQGTGAADDSGLPNDRFFAVRPEGSVSTLKIQRTERGDSAVYLCASSLTRVAGEQYFGPGTRLTVT.

The gene calls are TRBV11-1 and TRBJ1-4; TRBD1 is a possible D gene (5 bases). This CDR3 spans 15 amino acids. Germline CDR1 is SGHAT and CDR2 is FQDESV (reference sequence). The germline V and J ends were trimmed by 5 bases and 7 bases, with 17 bases remaining between them. The CDR3 here is CASSLGQGRFEKLFF. The CDR3 DNA reads TGTGCCAGCAGCCTCGGACAAGGAAGATTTGAAAAACTGTTTTTT.

This chain joins TRBV28 and TRBJ1-2; D not certain. Germline CDR1 is MDHEN and CDR2 is SYDVKM. There are 13 residues in the CDR3. Trimming stripped 6 bases from V and 8 bases from J, with 16 bases between. CDR3 in amino acids: CASRTTPTGGYTF. The CDR3 DNA reads as TGTGCCAGCAGGACGACTCCAACCGGGGGCTACACCTTC.

The chain uses TRBV27 and TRBJ2-2, with a possible D match to TRBD1 (6 bases). Between the trimmed V and J ends, which lost 10 bases and 0 bases, there was a span of 12 bases. Germline loops: CDR1 MNHEY, CDR2 SMNVEV (reference sequence). This CDR3 has 14 residues. The CDR3 DNA is TGTGCCACCAAAAGACAGGCGAACACCGGGGAGCTGTTTTTT. Amino acids: CATKRQANTGELFF.

The chain is built from TRBV21-1 and TRBJ2-7. TRBV21-1 is a pseudogene locus. The CDR3 spans 15 residues. The CDR3 DNA follows: TGTGCCAGCACCGAAAAAGAAGTTCGCTCCTACGAGCAGTACTTC. Translating gives CASTEKEVRSYEQYF.

In this sample, this clone turned up once. J is TRBJ2-3 and V is TRBV7-9; 7 bases agree with TRBD2. From germline, CDR1 is SEHNR and CDR2 FQNEAQ (reference sequence). The length of the CDR3 is 16 residues. Trimming cost V 5 bases and J 0 bases; bases outside gene matches: 8. Here the CDR3 reads CASSGRVSGSTDTQYF. DNA of the CDR3: TGTGCCAGCAGCGGAAGGGTTAGCGGGAGCACAGATACGCAGTATTTT.

The chain carries TRBV19 and TRBJ1-5, with no clear D. Germline loops: CDR1 LNHDA, CDR2 SQIVND (reference sequence). The ends were cut back, 11 bases at V and 0 bases at J, with 14 bases in the middle. CDR3 length equals 14 residues. This chain's CDR3 is CAALAGTSNQPQHF. Written as DNA, the CDR3 is TGTGCCGCCCTAGCAGGTACTAGCAATCAGCCCCAGCATTTT. The full variable domain, completed using reference TRBV19 and TRBJ1-5, is DGGITQSPKYLFRKEGQNVTLSCEQNLNHDAMYWYRQDPGQGLRLIYYSQIVNDFQKGDIAEGYSVSREKKESFPLTVTSAQKNPTAFYLCAALAGTSNQPQHFGDGTRLSIL.

This chain links TRBV19 with TRBJ1-4; a possible D gene is TRBD1 (6 bases). The germline V gene encodes CDR1 LNHDA and CDR2 SQIVND (reference sequence). The CDR3 loop spans 14 amino acids. The CDR3 spells CATSTGTTNEKLFF. DNA for the CDR3: TGTGCTACTTCCACAGGGACAACTAATGAAAAACTGTTTTTT.

V is TRBV30 and J is TRBJ1-1, with TRBD1 as a possible D gene (5 bases). The CDR3 runs 13 residues. Per germline, CDR1 GTSNPN and CDR2 SVGIG (reference sequence). V shed 3 bases and J shed 0 bases, with 8 bases lying between them. The CDR3 region has the DNA TGTGCCTGGAGCAGAGGGGTGAACACTGAAGCTTTCTTT. Protein: CAWSRGVNTEAFF.

This sequence joins TRBV14 and TRBJ2-3; D is ambiguous. The CDR3 runs 15 residues. V lost 1 base and J 0 bases, leaving 8 bases between the germline ends. CDR1 and CDR2 (germline): SGHDN, FVKESK. The CDR3 spells CASSQGRFSTDTQYF. The CDR3 DNA follows: TGTGCCAGCAGCCAAGGACGCTTCAGCACAGATACGCAGTATTTT.

V usage is TRBV7-9 and J usage is TRBJ1-6; 7 bases match TRBD1. The V gene end was trimmed by 1 base and the J gene end by 9 bases; junction bases not matched to a gene: 6. The V gene's germline CDR1 is SEHNR and CDR2 FQNEAQ (reference sequence). The CDR3 has 15 residues. Here the CDR3 reads CASSLDGGGFSPLHF. The CDR3, as DNA: TGTGCCAGCAGCTTAGATGGAGGGGGCTTTTCACCCCTCCACTTT.

The CDR3 coding sequence is TGTGCCAGCAGTTTTGGGACAGAGAGCTACGAGCAGTACTTC. Protein product: CASSFGTESYEQYF. V gene TRBV28 combines with J gene TRBJ2-7, with TRBD1 matching over 7 bases. CDR1 is MDHEN and CDR2 is SYDVKM in the germline V gene. The CDR3 consists of 14 residues. The V and J ends lost 3 bases and 3 bases, in that order; junction bases with no gene match: 5.

The chain combines TRBV3-1 (or the pseudogene TRBV3-2) with TRBJ2-7; 9 bases match TRBD2. The CDR3 is 15 amino acids. Germline-derived CDR1 and CDR2 are LGHDT and YNNKEL (reference sequence). V shed 4 bases, J shed 2 bases, and the junction held 6 bases outside the gene matches. The CDR3 spells CASSLGLAGTYEQYF. The DNA for the CDR3 is TGTGCCAGCAGCCTGGGGCTAGCGGGAACCTACGAGCAGTACTTC.

The J gene is TRBJ2-1, the V gene TRBV9; D not certain. This CDR3 comprises 13 residues. CDR1 is SGDLS, CDR2 YYNGEE, per germline. V was shortened by 2 bases and J by 4 bases, with 7 bases between the two germline ends. The CDR3 DNA reads TGTGCCAGCAGCGTCGCCACTTACAATGAGCAGTTCTTC. This sequence encodes CASSVATYNEQFF.

The chain is built from TRBV5-4 and TRBJ1-2, with 7 positions matching TRBD1. Germline V gene lookup returns CDR1 SGHNT and CDR2 YYREEE (reference sequence). CDR3 length equals 17 residues. The J segment lost 3 bases and the V segment lost 4 bases, leaving 15 bases of the junction unmatched. This CDR3 is CASSHRDRDPRYYGYTF. The CDR3 DNA is TGTGCCAGCAGCCACCGGGACAGAGACCCCCGCTACTATGGCTACACCTTC.

Turning to this clone: At one end the junction does not follow the germline gene, possibly because of a read error. The rearrangement uses TRBV20-1 and TRBJ1-4, with D possibly TRBD1 on 5 matching bases. The CDR3 sequence is 11 residues long. Germline CDR1 and CDR2: DFQATT and SNEGSKA (reference sequence). The CDR3 DNA sequence: TGCAGTGCTTCCGGGTGGGGGGGTACCTGTTTT. Translating gives CSASGWGGTCF.

The CDR3 sequence: CASSQGGTHKGETQYF. DNA of the CDR3: TGTGCCAGCAGCCAAGGGGGGACCCATAAGGGAGAGACCCAGTACTTC. This rearrangement joins TRBV4-2 to TRBJ2-5, with D perhaps being TRBD1 or TRBD2 (5 bases each). There are 16 residues in the CDR3. The germline gives CDR1 LGHNA, CDR2 YNFKEQ. V gave up 1 base and J gave up 4 bases, with 16 bases separating them.

The J gene is TRBJ2-1, the V gene TRBV30; D not certain. The V end lost 5 bases, the J end lost 0 bases, and 11 bases lay between the germline ends. This CDR3 has 14 amino acids. Looked up from germline, CDR1 is GTSNPN and CDR2 is SVGIG (reference sequence). CDR3 sequence reads: CAWGFGSSYNEQFF. CDR3 coding DNA: TGTGCCTGGGGCTTCGGTAGCTCCTACAATGAGCAGTTCTTC. The complete variable domain, with remaining parts taken from reference TRBV30 and TRBJ2-1, reads SQTIHQWPATLVQPVGSPLSLECTVEGTSNPNLYWYRQAAGRGLQLLFYSVGIGQISSEVPQNLSASRPQDRQFILSSKKLLLSDSGFYLCAWGFGSSYNEQFFGPGTRLTVL.

The chain links TRBV28 to TRBJ1-5; unclear D gene. Trimming cost V 5 bases and J 6 bases, with 8 bases left between them. CDR3 length: 12 residues. Looked up from germline, CDR1 is MDHEN and CDR2 is SYDVKM. Written as DNA, the CDR3 is TGTGCCAGCAGTCTAGTCGGTCAGCCCCAGCATTTT. Protein product: CASSLVGQPQHF.

The rearrangement links TRBV7-9 to TRBJ2-5; D unclear. Trimming took off 0 bases at V and 1 base at J, with 6 bases between the two ends. The CDR3 is made up of 14 amino acids. Germline assignment: CDR1 SEHNR and CDR2 FQNEAQ (reference sequence). CDR3 amino acids: CASSLAQIQETQYF. CDR3 in DNA: TGTGCCAGCAGCTTAGCCCAGATCCAAGAGACCCAGTACTTC.

The chain employs TRBV6-5 and TRBJ1-3; TRBD1 is a possible D gene (6 bases). The V gene's germline CDR1 is MNHEY and CDR2 SVGAGI. CDR3 length: 13 amino acids. V shed 2 bases and J shed 5 bases, with 7 bases lying between them. Here the CDR3 DNA reads TGTGCCAGCAGTTACAGGGACAGAAACACCATATATTTT. It specifies CASSYRDRNTIYF.

The chain employs TRBV9 and TRBJ2-7; D unclear. Trimming pared 0 bases from V and 1 base from J, leaving 11 bases between. Germline V CDR1 and CDR2: SGDLS, YYNGEE. The CDR3 consists of 15 residues. CDR3 amino acids: CASSVDVSTSYEQYF. The CDR3 DNA sequence: TGTGCCAGCAGCGTAGACGTGTCAACTTCCTACGAGCAGTACTTC.

The genes are TRBV28 and TRBJ1-2; tentative D call: TRBD1 (6 bases). The CDR3 has 14 amino acids. Trimming stripped 5 bases from V and 4 bases from J, with 14 bases between. Germline V gene data show CDR1 as MDHEN and CDR2 as SYDVKM. The CDR3 is CASSPGGASYGYTF. The CDR3 DNA reads TGTGCCAGCAGTCCGGGGGGGGCAAGCTATGGCTACACCTTC.

This clone was seen a handful of times. The chain joins TRBV30 to TRBJ2-7; D unresolved. The length of the CDR3 is 11 residues. CDR1 and CDR2 (germline): GTSNPN, SVGIG (reference sequence). V shed 0 bases and J shed 6 bases, with 6 bases lying between them. The CDR3 DNA is TGTGCCTGGAGTGTACAGACCGAGCAGTACTTC. Encoded protein: CAWSVQTEQYF.